This T cell receptor (beta chain) was sequenced in a study of blood T cell repertoires in COVID-19. In the original workflow: Nucleated cell counts were estimated from reference gene primer amplification. Clones were sequenced by immunoSEQ multiplex PCR, and TCRdb holds only the in-frame ones, with some missing. V and J calls and clone size come straight from that table; D and trimming were deduced from the DNA. Counted here are 330,000 or so clones, 87% occurring once; the ten biggest clones make up approximately 1.9%. This CDR3 is 14 amino acids long. Germline CDR1 is LGHDT and CDR2 is YNNKEL (reference sequence). Trimming removed 1 base at V and 1 base at J, with 7 bases between.

The J gene is TRBJ1-1, the V gene TRBV3-1 (or the pseudogene TRBV3-2); D gene unclear. The sequence was collected from a man aged 35 to 55 in a cohort exposed to, infected with or recovered from COVID-19 (not recorded which). Sequencing was performed on PBMCs or T cells enriched from blood (not recorded which). The CDR3 nucleotides are TGTGCCAGCAGCCAAGTACTTGGGAACACTGAAGCTTTCTTT. It specifies CASSQVLGNTEAFF.